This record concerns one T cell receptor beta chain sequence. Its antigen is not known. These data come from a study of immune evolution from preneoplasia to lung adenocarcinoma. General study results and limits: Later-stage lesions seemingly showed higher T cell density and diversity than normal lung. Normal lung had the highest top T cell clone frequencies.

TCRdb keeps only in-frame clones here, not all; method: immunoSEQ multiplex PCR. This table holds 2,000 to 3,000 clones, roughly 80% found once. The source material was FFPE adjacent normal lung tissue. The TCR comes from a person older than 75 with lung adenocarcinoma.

The CDR3 nucleotides read TGTGCCAGCAGGGGTACAGGGGGCATTTTTTTCTCCTACGAGCAGTACTTC. Its protein is CASRGTGGIFFSYEQYF. The chain is built from TRBV28 and TRBJ2-7; 9 bases are shared with TRBD1. The CDR3 has 17 amino acids. Germline assignment: CDR1 MDHEN and CDR2 SYDVKM. The trim removed 6 bases at V and 0 bases at J, leaving 12 bases unmatched.